This T cell receptor beta chain was sequenced during a study of shared clonotypes between healthy human individuals. This clone is a singleton in its sample. Data came from immunoSEQ multiplex PCR; TCRdb stores just in-frame clones and leaves some out. The sample has around 700,000 clones, approximately 75% seen once. This CDR3 comprises 15 residues. The V end lost 0 bases, the J end lost 16 bases, and 22 bases lay between the germline ends. Germline V gene lookup returns CDR1 SGHVS and CDR2 FQNEAQ. The source is a woman in her 30s in good health. Sequenced sample: memory CD4+ T cells sorted from blood. Described subset: CD45RA-negative fraction. The chain joins TRBV7-8 to TRBJ2-1, with no clear D. The CDR3 DNA sequence: TGTGCCAGCAGCTTAGCTCTGGCCAGTGGAGTGAAGGTTTTCTTC. It translates to CASSLALASGVKVFF.